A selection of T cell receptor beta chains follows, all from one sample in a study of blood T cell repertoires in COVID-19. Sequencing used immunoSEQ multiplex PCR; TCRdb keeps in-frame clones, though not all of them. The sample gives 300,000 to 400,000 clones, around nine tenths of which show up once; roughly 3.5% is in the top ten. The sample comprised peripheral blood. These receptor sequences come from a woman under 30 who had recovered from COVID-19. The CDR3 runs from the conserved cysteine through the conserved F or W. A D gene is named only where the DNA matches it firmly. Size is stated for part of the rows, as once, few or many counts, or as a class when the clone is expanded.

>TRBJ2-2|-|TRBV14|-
CASSTRQWNTGELFF
TGTGCCAGCAGTACGAGGCAATGGAACACCGGGGAGCTGTTTTTT
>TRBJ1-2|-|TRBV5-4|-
CASSLAGVSGYTF
TGTGCCAGCAGCTTGGCCGGTGTGTCCGGCTACACCTTC
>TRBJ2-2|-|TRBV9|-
CASSVGTQNTGELFF
TGTGCCAGCAGCGTAGGAACACAGAACACCGGGGAGCTGTTTTTT
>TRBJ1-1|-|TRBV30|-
CAWSVRGTEAFF
TGTGCCTGGAGTGTACGGGGTACTGAAGCTTTCTTT
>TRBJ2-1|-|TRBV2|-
CASSAWAGLNEQFF
TGTGCCAGCAGTGCTTGGGCGGGCCTCAATGAGCAGTTCTTC
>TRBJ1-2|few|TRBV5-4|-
CASSLAGITYGYTF
TGTGCCAGCAGCTTGGCAGGCATCACATATGGCTACACCTTC
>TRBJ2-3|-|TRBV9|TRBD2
CASSAHGRAGGTDTQYF
TGTGCCAGCAGCGCCCATGGTCGAGCGGGGGGTACAGATACGCAGTATTTT
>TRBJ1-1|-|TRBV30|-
CAWSVDGIDPRNTEAFF
TGTGCCTGGAGTGTAGACGGGATTGATCCGAGGAACACTGAAGCTTTCTTT
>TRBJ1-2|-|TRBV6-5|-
CASSRGSRANYGYTF
TGTGCCAGCAGTAGAGGAAGCAGGGCTAACTATGGCTACACCTTC
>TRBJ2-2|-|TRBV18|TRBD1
CASSGQGFTGELFF
TGTGCCAGCTCAGGACAGGGCTTCACCGGGGAGCTGTTTTTT
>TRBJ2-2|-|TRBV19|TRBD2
CASSIRGGRTGELFF
TGTGCCAGTAGTATTAGGGGAGGGCGCACCGGGGAGCTGTTTTTT
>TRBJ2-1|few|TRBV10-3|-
CAISRGNEQFF
TGTGCCATCAGCCGGGGCAATGAGCAGTTCTTC
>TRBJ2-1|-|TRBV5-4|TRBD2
CASSLVTSGRFSYNEQFF
TGTGCCAGCAGCTTGGTGACTAGCGGGAGATTTTCCTACAATGAGCAGTTCTTC
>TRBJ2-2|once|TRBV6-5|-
CASSPEPSTGELFF
TGTGCCAGCTCCCCGGAGCCGAGCACCGGGGAGCTGTTTTTT
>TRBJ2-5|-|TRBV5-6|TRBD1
CASANLDRDRGRETQYF
TGTGCCAGCGCCAATCTCGACCGGGACAGGGGGAGGGAGACCCAGTACTTC
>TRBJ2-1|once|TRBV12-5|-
CASGRSGMSSYNEQFF
TGTGCTAGTGGCCGTAGCGGCATGAGCTCCTACAATGAGCAGTTCTTC
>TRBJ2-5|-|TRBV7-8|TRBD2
CASSPLSGRPQETQYF
TGTGCCAGCAGCCCGTTAAGCGGGAGGCCCCAAGAGACCCAGTACTTC
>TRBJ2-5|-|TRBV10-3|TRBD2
CAIKIGGRARSGGTQYF
TGTGCCATCAAGATCGGCGGGAGGGCCCGTAGTGGAGGGACCCAGTACTTC
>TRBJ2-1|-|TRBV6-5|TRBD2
CASSYPSGHNEQFF
TGTGCCAGCAGTTACCCTAGCGGGCACAATGAGCAGTTCTTC
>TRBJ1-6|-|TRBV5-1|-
CASSETGNSPLHF
TGCGCCAGCAGCGAGACGGGTAATTCACCCCTCCACTTT
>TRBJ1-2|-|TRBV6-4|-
CASSDGSADYGYTF
TGTGCCAGCAGTGACGGCAGCGCAGACTATGGCTACACCTTC
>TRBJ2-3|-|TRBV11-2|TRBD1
CASSIGTGGTDTQYF
TGTGCCAGCAGCATCGGGACAGGGGGCACAGATACGCAGTATTTT
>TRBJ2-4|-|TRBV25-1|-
CASSEFWVGDIQYF
TGTGCCAGCAGTGAATTTTGGGTAGGGGACATTCAGTACTTC
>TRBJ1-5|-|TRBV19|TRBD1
CASSRTGNEANQPQHF
TGTGCCAGTAGTCGGACAGGGAATGAGGCCAATCAGCCCCAGCATTTT
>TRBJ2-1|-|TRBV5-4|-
CASSPRVGGRDNEQFF
TGTGCCAGCAGCCCCCGAGTCGGGGGAAGGGACAATGAGCAGTTCTTC
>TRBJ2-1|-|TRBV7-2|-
CASTPRGDSLYNEQFF
TGTGCCAGCACACCCCGTGGGGACTCCCTCTACAATGAGCAGTTCTTC
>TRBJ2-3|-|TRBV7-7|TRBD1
CASSLDRVADTQYF
TGTGCCAGCAGCTTGGACAGGGTGGCAGATACGCAGTATTTT
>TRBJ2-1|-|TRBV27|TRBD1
CASSRDRVVRREQFF
TGTGCCAGCAGTCGGGACAGGGTTGTCCGCAGGGAGCAGTTCTTC
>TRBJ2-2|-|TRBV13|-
CASSLAPTSLAKNTGELFF
TGTGCCAGCAGCTTAGCTCCTACCTCGCTAGCTAAGAACACCGGGGAGCTGTTTTTT
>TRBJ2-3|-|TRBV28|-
CASSQSSAVGRGTDTQYF
TGTGCCAGCAGCCAAAGTTCCGCCGTCGGCAGGGGCACAGATACGCAGTATTTT
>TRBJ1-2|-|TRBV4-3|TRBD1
CASSQGGGQGGYGYTF
TGCGCCAGCAGCCAAGGGGGGGGACAGGGTGGTTATGGCTACACCTTC
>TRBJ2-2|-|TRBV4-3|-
CASSQDWRGSWRPGELFF
TGCGCCAGCAGCCAAGATTGGAGGGGTAGCTGGCGACCCGGGGAGCTGTTTTTT